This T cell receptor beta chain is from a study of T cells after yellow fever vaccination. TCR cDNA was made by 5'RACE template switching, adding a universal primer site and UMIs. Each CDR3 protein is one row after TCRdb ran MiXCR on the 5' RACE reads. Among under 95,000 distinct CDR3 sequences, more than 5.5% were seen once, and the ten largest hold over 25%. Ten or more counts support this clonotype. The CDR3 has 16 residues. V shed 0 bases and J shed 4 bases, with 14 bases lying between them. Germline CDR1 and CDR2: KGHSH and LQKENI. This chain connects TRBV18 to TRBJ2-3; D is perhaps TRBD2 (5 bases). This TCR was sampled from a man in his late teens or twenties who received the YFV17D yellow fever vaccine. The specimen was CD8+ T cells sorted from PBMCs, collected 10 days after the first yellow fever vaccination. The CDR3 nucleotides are TGTGCCAGCTCACCACCCCAGATCGGGGTCCCAGATACGCAGTATTTT. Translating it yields CASSPPQIGVPDTQYF.